This TCR beta chain emerged from a study of OX40 agonist ivuxolimab in advanced cancers. Germline CDR1 reads SGHTA; CDR2 reads FQGNSA. This CDR3 comprises 11 residues. Trimming shortened V by 1 base and J by 6 bases, and 3 bases separated the two germline ends. The assay was immunoSEQ multiplex PCR, and TCRdb's table has in-frame clones only and misses some. In the table there are approximately 35,000 clones, around three quarters of which are singletons. The sequence was collected from an adult with an advanced solid tumor such as melanoma, head and neck, liver or kidney cancer. The sample here was CD4+ or CD8+ T cells sorted from blood, taken in a trial of the OX40 agonist ivuxolimab. V is TRBV7-2 and J is TRBJ2-5; D gene unclear. The CDR3 protein is CASSLVKTQYF. The CDR3, as DNA: TGTGCCAGCAGCTTAGTAAAGACCCAGTACTTC.